This is a list of T cell receptor beta chains from one sample in a study of blood T cells in healthy people across ages. TCRdb re-called the 5' RACE reads through MiXCR, storing one row per CDR3 protein. The sample records 550,000 to 750,000 distinct CDR3 sequences, under 25% being singletons. The sample taken for sequencing was blood. The receptors shown here come from a man aged 70-80 years in good health. The CDR3 runs from the conserved cysteine through the conserved F or W. D genes are given only for firm matches. Size values are once, few and many counts, or a class for expanded clones, and some rows have none.

clone_size,j_call,d_call,v_call,cdr3_nt,cdr3_aa
-,TRBJ1-5,TRBD1,TRBV28,TGTGCCAGCAGTACCCAGACAGGGGGCAAGGCCCAGCATTTT,CASSTQTGGKAQHF
few,TRBJ2-5,TRBD2,TRBV20-1,TGCAGTGCTATGACTAGCGGGAGTGAGACCCAGTACTTC,CSAMTSGSETQYF
-,TRBJ2-1,-,TRBV11-3,TGTGCCAGCAGCTTATCTTCGGGAGTACGGGATGAGCAGTTCTTC,CASSLSSGVRDEQFF
-,TRBJ2-3,-,TRBV28,TGTGCCAGCCCCCTCAATGGACAGTCCAGCACAGATACGCAGTATTTT,CASPLNGQSSTDTQYF
-,TRBJ2-5,TRBD2,TRBV3-1,TGTGCCAACAGCAAAAGGACTAGCGGGAGGTCAGAGACCCAGTACTTC,CANSKRTSGRSETQYF
few,TRBJ2-5,-,TRBV11-2,TGTGCCAGCAGCTTAGTGGGGCGGGATGCGGAGACCCAGTACTTC,CASSLVGRDAETQYF
-,TRBJ2-3,TRBD1,TRBV20-1,TGCAGTGCCCGGGACAGGGTAATTCCCACAGATACGCAGTATTTT,CSARDRVIPTDTQYF
few,TRBJ2-7,-,TRBV29-1,TGCAGCGTTGAAGGATGGGGGGAATCCTACGAGCAGTACTTC,CSVEGWGESYEQYF
-,TRBJ2-5,-,TRBV7-2,TGTGCCAGCAGCTTCGGGCGGCGGGAGACCCAGTACTTC,CASSFGRRETQYF
few,TRBJ2-1,TRBD2,TRBV6-2/TRBV6-3,TGTGCCAGCAGTTACGATAGCGGGGGGGCCAAGAATGAGCAGTTCTTC,CASSYDSGGAKNEQFF
once,TRBJ2-7,-,TRBV29-1,TGCAGCGCATCGGACGGATCAGGGCCCTACGAGCAGTACTTC,CSASDGSGPYEQYF
few,TRBJ2-7,TRBD1,TRBV28,TGTGCCAGCAGTACGACGGGGACAGGGATCAACGAGCAGTACTTC,CASSTTGTGINEQYF
-,TRBJ2-2,TRBD2,TRBV6-5,TGTGCCAGCAGGCCGGGACTAGCGAACACCGGGGAGCTGTTTTTT,CASRPGLANTGELFF
-,TRBJ2-7,TRBD2,TRBV5-1,TGCGCCAGCAGCTTGGCGGCGGGAGGGCCCTACGAGCAGTACTTC,CASSLAAGGPYEQYF
few,TRBJ2-5,-,TRBV7-9,TGTGCCAGCACGGAAGCGGGCCGTCCCCAGTACTTC,CASTEAGRPQYF
-,TRBJ2-7,TRBD2,TRBV19,TGTGCCAGTAGTATCCGGACTAGCCGGTACGAGCAGTACTTC,CASSIRTSRYEQYF
-,TRBJ2-5,-,TRBV5-1,TGCGCCAGCAGCTTGGCCACAGGGACCGAGACCCAGTACTTC,CASSLATGTETQYF
-,TRBJ2-4,-,TRBV2,TGTGCCAGCCGTGACGCAATAGCCAAAAACATTCAGTACTTC,CASRDAIAKNIQYF
few,TRBJ2-1,-,TRBV6-1,TGTGCCAGCAGTGAAGAAGACAGACCTCCCCCTAACAATGAGCAGTTCTTC,CASSEEDRPPPNNEQFF
-,TRBJ2-2,TRBD2,TRBV7-8,TGTGCCAGCAGCTCCCCTTCAGCGGGAAGGACCGGGGAGCTGTTTTTT,CASSSPSAGRTGELFF
-,TRBJ1-1,TRBD1,TRBV19,TGTGCCAGTAGGCGACAGGGGCTCACTGAAGCTTTCTTT,CASRRQGLTEAFF
-,TRBJ2-4,-,TRBV5-1,TGCGCCAGCAGCCTAAATTTGGACACTGCCAAAAACATTCAGTACTTC,CASSLNLDTAKNIQYF
few,TRBJ2-1,-,TRBV6-1,TGTGCCAGCAGTGACAGGTATGAGCAGTTCTTC,CASSDRYEQFF
-,TRBJ2-5,-,TRBV20-1,TGCAGTGCTAGAGATGAGGGGTACGCAGAGACCCAGTACTTC,CSARDEGYAETQYF
-,TRBJ2-7,TRBD2,TRBV2,TGTGCCAGCAGCCGACTAGCGGGAGACCCCTACGAGCAGTACTTC,CASSRLAGDPYEQYF
-,TRBJ2-1,TRBD2,TRBV7-9,TGTGTCAGCAGTCGATCACTAGCGGAGCAGTTCTTC,CVSSRSLAEQFF
few,TRBJ2-5,TRBD1,TRBV28,TGTGCCAGCAGCATTAGGACAGGGGGCCAAGAGACCCAGTACTTC,CASSIRTGGQETQYF
-,TRBJ2-1,TRBD2,TRBV7-2,TGTGCCAGCAGCTTAGGGTCTAGCGGGAGGTTCTACAATGAGCAGTTCTTC,CASSLGSSGRFYNEQFF